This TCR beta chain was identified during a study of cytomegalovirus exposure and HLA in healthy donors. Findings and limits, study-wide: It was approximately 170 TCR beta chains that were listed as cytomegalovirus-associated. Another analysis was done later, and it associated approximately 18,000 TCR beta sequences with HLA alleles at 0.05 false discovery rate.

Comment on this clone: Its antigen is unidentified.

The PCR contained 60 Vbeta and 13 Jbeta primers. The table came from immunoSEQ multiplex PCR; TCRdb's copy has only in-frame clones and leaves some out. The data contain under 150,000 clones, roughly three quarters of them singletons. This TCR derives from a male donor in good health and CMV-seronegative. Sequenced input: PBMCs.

For the CDR3, the DNA is TGTGCCAGCAGCTTGGTGCGGGGGTACGAGCAGTACTTC. Translation: CASSLVRGYEQYF. The chain combines TRBV5-4 with TRBJ2-7, with 7 bases aligning to TRBD2. The CDR3 spans 13 residues. J lost 4 bases, V lost 0 bases, and 1 base had no gene match. Germline lookup yields CDR1 SGHNT and CDR2 YYREEE (reference sequence).